This T cell receptor beta chain was sequenced for a study of human T cells and chemical hapten exposure. General study points: A positive correlation with patch test score was found for PT1 expanded TCR counts. Among TCRs, those above 1 in 1000 frequency were unaffected by DPC sensitization.

CDR3 length equals 14 residues. Trimming cost V 5 bases and J 4 bases; bases outside gene matches: 7. The germline gives CDR1 MNHEY, CDR2 SVGEGT. Time point denoted: patch test 3, about 24 weeks after DPC sensitization. The treatment was: therapeutic diphenylcyclopropenone sensitization with weekly scalp DPC. From the RACE reads, TCRdb called clonotypes with MiXCR, one entry per CDR3 protein. The sample has approximately 160,000 distinct CDR3 sequences, 25% to 30% seen once. This clonotype was detected ten times or more. Its antigen remains unidentified. The chain joins TRBV6-2 or TRBV6-3 to TRBJ2-7; 8 bases fit TRBD2. The clonotype originates from a woman under 30 with alopecia areata. Some clones in this sample may be carry-over from other donors' samples. Source: whole blood, taken in connection with sensitization to the hapten diphenylcyclopropenone (DPC). CDR3 in amino acids: CASSTPSGSYEQYF. The CDR3 nucleotides read TGTGCCAGCAGTACCCCGAGCGGGAGTTACGAGCAGTACTTC.